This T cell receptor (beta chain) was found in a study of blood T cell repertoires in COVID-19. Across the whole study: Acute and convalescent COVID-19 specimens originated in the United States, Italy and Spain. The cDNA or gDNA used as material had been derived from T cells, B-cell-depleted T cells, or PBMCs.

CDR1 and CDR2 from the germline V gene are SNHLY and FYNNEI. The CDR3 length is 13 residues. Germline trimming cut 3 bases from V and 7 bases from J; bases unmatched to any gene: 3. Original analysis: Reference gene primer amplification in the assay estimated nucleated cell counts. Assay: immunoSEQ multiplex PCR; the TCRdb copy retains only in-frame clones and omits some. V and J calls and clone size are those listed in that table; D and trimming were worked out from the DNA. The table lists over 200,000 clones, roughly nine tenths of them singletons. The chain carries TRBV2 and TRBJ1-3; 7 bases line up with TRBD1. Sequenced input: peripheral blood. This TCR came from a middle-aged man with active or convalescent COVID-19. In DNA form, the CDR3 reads TGTGCCAGCAGTGACAGGGGGATCAACACCATATATTTT. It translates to CASSDRGINTIYF.